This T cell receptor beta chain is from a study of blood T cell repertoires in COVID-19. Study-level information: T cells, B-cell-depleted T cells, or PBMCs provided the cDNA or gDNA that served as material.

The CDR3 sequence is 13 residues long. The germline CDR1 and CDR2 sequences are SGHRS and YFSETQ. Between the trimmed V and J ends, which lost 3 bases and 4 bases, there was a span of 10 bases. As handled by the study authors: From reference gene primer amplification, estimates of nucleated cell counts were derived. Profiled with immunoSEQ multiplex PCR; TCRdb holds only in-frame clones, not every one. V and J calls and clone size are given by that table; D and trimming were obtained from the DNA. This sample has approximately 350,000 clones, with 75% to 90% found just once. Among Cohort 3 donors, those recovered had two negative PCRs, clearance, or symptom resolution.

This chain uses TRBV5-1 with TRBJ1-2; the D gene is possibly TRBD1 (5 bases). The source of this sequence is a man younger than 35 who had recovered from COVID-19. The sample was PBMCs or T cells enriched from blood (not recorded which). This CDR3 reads CASSSQDPYGYTF. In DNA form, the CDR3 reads TGCGCCAGCAGCTCACAGGACCCCTATGGCTACACCTTC.